This TCR beta chain stems from a study of blood T cell repertoires in COVID-19. Some clones are missing from TCRdb's copy, which holds only in-frame ones; the method was immunoSEQ multiplex PCR. The sample lists 270,000 or so clones; less than 90% were seen once. The CDR3 is made up of 12 amino acids. Germline lookup yields CDR1 SEHNR and CDR2 FQNEAQ (reference sequence). V lost 2 bases and J lost 10, with 9 bases in between. The sample comprised peripheral blood. The receptor comes from a woman aged 30 to 39 with COVID-19, enrolled during active disease. The V gene is TRBV7-9, the J gene TRBJ2-1; D is perhaps TRBD2 (5 bases). CDR3 coding DNA: TGTGCCAGCAGCTTACTAGCCCAGGAGCAGTTCTTC. Amino acids: CASSLLAQEQFF.